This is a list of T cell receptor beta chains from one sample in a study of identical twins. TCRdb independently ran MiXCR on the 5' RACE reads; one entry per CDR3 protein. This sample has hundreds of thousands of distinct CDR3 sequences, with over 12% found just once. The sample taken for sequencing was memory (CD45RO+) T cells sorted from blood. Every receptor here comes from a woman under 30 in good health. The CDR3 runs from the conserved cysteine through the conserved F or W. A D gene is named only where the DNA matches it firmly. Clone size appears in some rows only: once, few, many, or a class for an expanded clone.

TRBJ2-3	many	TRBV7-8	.	CASSLETGFSTDTQYF	TGTGCCAGCAGCTTAGAGACGGGCTTTAGCACAGATACGCAGTATTTT
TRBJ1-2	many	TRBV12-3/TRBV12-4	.	CASSSGWGRVQANYGYTF	TGTGCCAGCAGTTCAGGCTGGGGCAGGGTTCAGGCTAACTATGGCTACACCTTC
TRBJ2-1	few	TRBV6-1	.	CASTIQLGGFSDEQFF	TGTGCCAGCACTATACAGTTGGGGGGCTTTAGCGATGAGCAGTTCTTC
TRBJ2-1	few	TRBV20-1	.	CSARDQRQDFF	TGCAGTGCTAGAGATCAGCGCCAAGACTTCTTC
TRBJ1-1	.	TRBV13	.	CASSKERGLLYEAFF	TGTGCCAGCAGCAAAGAGAGGGGCTTGCTCTACGAAGCTTTCTTT
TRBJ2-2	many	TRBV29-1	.	CSVDRGTGELFF	TGCAGCGTTGACAGGGGTACCGGGGAGCTGTTTTTT
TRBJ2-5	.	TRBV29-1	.	CSVEVAQETQYF	TGCAGCGTTGAAGTTGCTCAAGAGACCCAGTACTTC
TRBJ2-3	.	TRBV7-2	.	CASTQTGSLGRTQYF	TGTGCCAGCACCCAAACCGGGTCCCTGGGACGAACGCAGTATTTT
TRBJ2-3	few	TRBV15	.	CATSRDNLRLDPDTQYF	TGTGCCACCAGCAGAGATAACTTACGACTAGACCCAGATACGCAGTATTTT
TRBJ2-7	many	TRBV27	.	CASGLYEQYF	TGTGCCAGCGGCCTCTACGAGCAGTACTTC
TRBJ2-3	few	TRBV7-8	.	CASSLSGSTQYF	TGTGCCAGCAGCTTATCTGGATCAACGCAGTATTTT
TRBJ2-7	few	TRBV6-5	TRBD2	CASSSMGRDGPYEQYF	TGTGCCAGCAGTTCTATGGGGAGGGATGGGCCCTACGAGCAGTACTTC
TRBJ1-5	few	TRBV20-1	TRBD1	CSAEGTENQPQHF	TGCAGTGCTGAAGGGACAGAGAATCAGCCCCAGCATTTT
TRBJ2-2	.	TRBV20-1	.	CSAPKVGANTGELFF	TGCAGTGCTCCCAAGGTTGGAGCGAACACCGGGGAGCTGTTTTTT
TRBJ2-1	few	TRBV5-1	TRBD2	CASSVGTRGNEQFF	TGCGCCAGCAGCGTCGGGACTAGGGGCAATGAGCAGTTCTTC